These 9 T cell receptor beta chains originate from one sample sequenced in a study of T cell responses to AZD1222 COVID-19 vaccine. Sequencing used immunoSEQ multiplex PCR; TCRdb keeps in-frame clones, though not all of them. Among 120,000 or so clones, about nine tenths were seen once, and the ten largest hold 0.8% to 1.1%. The specimen comprised peripheral blood, sampled on day 0 of AZD1222 vaccination. The receptors stem from an adult in good health.

V and J are TRBV6-5 and TRBJ2-7; perhaps D is TRBD1 or TRBD2 (6 bases each). CDR1 MNHEY and CDR2 SVGAGI come from the germline V gene. Trimming took 5 bases from V and 6 from J, leaving 11 bases between them. The CDR3 covers 12 residues. The CDR3 spells CASSLQGGEQYF. The CDR3 DNA reads as TGTGCCAGCAGTCTACAGGGAGGCGAGCAGTACTTC.

In its sample, this clone was seen once. The V gene is TRBV7-9, the J gene TRBJ1-4; 8 nucleotides agree with TRBD1. The CDR3 spans 14 residues. Trimming at V came to 4 bases and at J to 7 bases, leaving 5 bases not matched to a gene. CDR1 SEHNR and CDR2 FQNEAQ come from the germline V gene (reference sequence). The CDR3 reads CASSSQGAGEKLFF. As DNA, the CDR3 is TGTGCCAGCAGCTCGCAGGGGGCAGGTGAAAAACTGTTTTTT.

The chain is built from TRBV7-8 and TRBJ2-7, with 12 bases fitting TRBD2. CDR1 is SGHVS and CDR2 is FQNEAQ in the germline V gene. This CDR3 region has 16 residues. V gave up 5 bases and J gave up 5 bases; unmatched junction bases: 10. CDR3 residues: CASSPDGLAGGNEQYF. The CDR3, as DNA: TGTGCCAGCAGCCCCGACGGCCTAGCGGGAGGGAACGAGCAGTACTTC.

This chain joins TRBV6-5 and TRBJ2-2; 8 bases map to TRBD1. Germline-derived CDR1 and CDR2 are MNHEY and SVGAGI. The CDR3 is 14 residues long. Germline trimming cut 8 bases from V and 3 bases from J; bases unmatched to any gene: 5. The CDR3 sequence is CASATGEDTGELFF. Written as DNA, the CDR3 is TGTGCCAGCGCGACAGGGGAGGACACCGGGGAGCTGTTTTTT.

CDR3 region: CASSPEVDYGYTF. Here the CDR3 DNA reads TGTGCCAGCTCACCCGAGGTTGACTATGGCTACACCTTC. V gene TRBV18 combines with J gene TRBJ1-2; D not resolved. Germline CDR1 KGHSH, CDR2 LQKENI. The CDR3 is 13 amino acids. The germline V and J ends were trimmed by 3 bases and 3 bases, with 8 bases remaining between them.

The genes are TRBV5-4 and TRBJ2-3, with 12 bases matching TRBD2. Germline V gene data show CDR1 as SGHNT and CDR2 as YYREEE (reference sequence). The CDR3 sequence is 17 residues long. The V and J ends lost 0 bases and 4 bases, in that order; junction bases with no gene match: 6. This CDR3 is CASSLDLAGGPSDTQYF. For the CDR3, the DNA is TGTGCCAGCAGCTTGGATCTAGCGGGAGGGCCCTCAGATACGCAGTATTTT. The full variable domain, with the rest looked up from reference TRBV5-4 and TRBJ2-3, is ETGVTQSPTHLIKTRGQQVTLRCSSQSGHNTVSWYQQALGQGPQFIFQYYREEENGRGNFPPRFSGLQFPNYSSELNVNALELDDSALYLCASSLDLAGGPSDTQYFGPGTRLTVL.

This clone showed up just once. The same CDR3 is also encoded by other DNA sequences in this sample. The J gene is TRBJ1-4, the V gene TRBV5-1; D remains ambiguous. Germline lookup yields CDR1 SGHRS and CDR2 YFSETQ. Deletions cut 0 bases from V and 2 bases from J, with 8 bases between. The CDR3 contains 15 residues. The CDR3 loop reads CASSLAGVTNEKLFF. CDR3 DNA sequence: TGCGCCAGCAGCTTGGCCGGGGTTACTAATGAAAAACTGTTTTTT.

CDR3 DNA sequence: TGTGCCAGCAGCTTAGCGCTAGGGAGTATCCCTTACGAGCAGTACTTC. This codes for CASSLALGSIPYEQYF. V gene TRBV7-9 combines with J gene TRBJ2-7, with a possible D match to TRBD2 (5 bases). Germline assignment: CDR1 SEHNR and CDR2 FQNEAQ (reference sequence). The CDR3 loop spans 16 amino acids. V lost 0 bases, J lost 4 bases, and 16 bases lay in between.

As DNA, the CDR3 is TGTGCCAGCAGTTTAGGGTACACCGGGGAGCTGTTTTTT. The encoded protein is CASSLGYTGELFF. The chain couples TRBV27 to TRBJ2-2, with D hard to call. Looked up from germline, CDR1 is MNHEY and CDR2 is SMNVEV (reference sequence). The CDR3 is 13 residues long. V lost 2 bases and J 3 bases, leaving 4 bases between the germline ends.